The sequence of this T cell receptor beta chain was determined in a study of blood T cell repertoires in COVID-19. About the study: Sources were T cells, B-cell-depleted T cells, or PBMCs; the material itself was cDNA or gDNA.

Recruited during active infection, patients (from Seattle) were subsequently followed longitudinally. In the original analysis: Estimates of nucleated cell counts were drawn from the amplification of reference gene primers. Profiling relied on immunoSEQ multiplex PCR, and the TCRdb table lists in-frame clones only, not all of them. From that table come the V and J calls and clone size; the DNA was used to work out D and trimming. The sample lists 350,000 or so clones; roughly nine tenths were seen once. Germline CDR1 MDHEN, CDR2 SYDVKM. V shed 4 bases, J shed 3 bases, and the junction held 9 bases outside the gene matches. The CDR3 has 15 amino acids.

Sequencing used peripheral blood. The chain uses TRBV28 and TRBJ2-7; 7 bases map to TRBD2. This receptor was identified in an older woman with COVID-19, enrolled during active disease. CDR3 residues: CASSYSGAENYEQYF. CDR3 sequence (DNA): TGTGCCAGCAGTTACAGCGGGGCCGAAAACTACGAGCAGTACTTC.